This T cell receptor beta chain was retrieved from a study of control samples from healthy donors and cancer patients. This clone has only one observation. The CDR3 totals 13 residues. Per the germline V gene, CDR1 is SGHTA and CDR2 is FQGNSA. Trimming pared 4 bases from V and 7 bases from J, leaving 12 bases between. Generated by immunoSEQ multiplex PCR, the TCRdb table keeps only in-frame clones and is missing some. There are 90,000 to 100,000 clones in the sample; around 80% occur only once, and about 10% lies in the top ten. The sequence was obtained from a woman under 40 in good health. The gene calls are TRBV7-2 and TRBJ2-3, with D possibly being TRBD2 (6 bases). The sequencing input was blood. The CDR3: CASSSKLANTQYF. The CDR3 DNA sequence: TGTGCCAGCAGCTCGAAACTAGCAAATACGCAGTATTTT.